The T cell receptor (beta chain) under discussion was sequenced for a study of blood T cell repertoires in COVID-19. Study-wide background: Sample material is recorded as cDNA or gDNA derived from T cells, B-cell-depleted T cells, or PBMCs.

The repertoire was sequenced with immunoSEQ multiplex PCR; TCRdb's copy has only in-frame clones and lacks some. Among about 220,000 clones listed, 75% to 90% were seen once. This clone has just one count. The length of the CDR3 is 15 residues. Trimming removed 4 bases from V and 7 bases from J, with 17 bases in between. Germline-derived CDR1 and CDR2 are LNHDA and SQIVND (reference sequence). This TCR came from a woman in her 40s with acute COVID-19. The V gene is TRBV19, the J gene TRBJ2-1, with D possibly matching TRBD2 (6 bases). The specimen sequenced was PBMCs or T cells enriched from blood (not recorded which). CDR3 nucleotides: TGTGCCAGTAGTAGCGGGACGGCCCGGGGGAATGAGCAGTTCTTC. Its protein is CASSSGTARGNEQFF.